The entry that follows covers one T cell receptor beta chain sequence. The antigen is unknown. These data are taken from a study of cytomegalovirus exposure and HLA in healthy donors. The V end lost 3 bases, the J end lost 4 bases, and 12 bases lay between the germline ends. Germline values: CDR1 SNHLY, CDR2 FYNNEI. This CDR3 spans 14 amino acids. Findings and caveats of the study: Among the most significant clusters, several appeared linked to common viral pathogens in a later analysis.

Vbeta (60) and Jbeta (13) primers were used in the PCR. Clones were read by immunoSEQ multiplex PCR, and TCRdb kept only the in-frame ones, dropping some. The repertoire holds 74,000 or so clones, with over 70% as singletons. The clonotype comes from a male donor in good health and CMV-seropositive. Specimen: PBMCs. This sequence joins TRBV2 and TRBJ1-1; D may be TRBD1 (5 bases). Written as DNA, the CDR3 is TGTGCCAGCAGTGATGGTGGGAGGGGCACTGAAGCTTTCTTT. Amino acid sequence: CASSDGGRGTEAFF. The full variable domain, with the rest looked up from reference TRBV2 and TRBJ1-1, is EPEVTQTPSHQVTQMGQEVILRCVPISNHLYFYWYRQILGQKVEFLVSFYNNEISEKSEIFDDQFSVERPDGSNFTLKIRSTKLEDSAMYFCASSDGGRGTEAFFGQGTRLTVV.